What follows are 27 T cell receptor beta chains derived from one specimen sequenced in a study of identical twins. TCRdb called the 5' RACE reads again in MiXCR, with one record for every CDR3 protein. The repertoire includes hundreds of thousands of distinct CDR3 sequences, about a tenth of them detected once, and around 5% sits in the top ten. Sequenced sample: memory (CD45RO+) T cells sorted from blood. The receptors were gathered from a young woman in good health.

The CDR3 protein is CASSLGYPTDTQYF. As DNA, the CDR3 is TGCGCCAGCAGCTTAGGGTACCCCACAGATACGCAGTATTTT. The chain is built from TRBV5-1 and TRBJ2-3; D uncertain. Germline V gene lookup returns CDR1 SGHRS and CDR2 YFSETQ. The CDR3 totals 14 residues. V was pared by 2 bases and J by 2 bases, with 9 bases between.

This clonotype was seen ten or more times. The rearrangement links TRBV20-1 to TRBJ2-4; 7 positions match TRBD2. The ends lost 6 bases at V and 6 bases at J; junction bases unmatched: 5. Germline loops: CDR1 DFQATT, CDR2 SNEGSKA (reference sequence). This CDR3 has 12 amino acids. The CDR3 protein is CSAAGEVNIQYF. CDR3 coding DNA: TGCAGTGCCGCGGGGGAGGTAAACATTCAGTACTTC.

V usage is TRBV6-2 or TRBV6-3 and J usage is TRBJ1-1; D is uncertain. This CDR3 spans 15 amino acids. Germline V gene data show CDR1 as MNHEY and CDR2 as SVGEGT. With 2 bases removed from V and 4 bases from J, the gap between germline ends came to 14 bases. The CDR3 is CASSYLDHRGTEAFF. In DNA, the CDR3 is TGTGCCAGCAGTTACCTGGACCACCGTGGCACTGAAGCTTTCTTT.

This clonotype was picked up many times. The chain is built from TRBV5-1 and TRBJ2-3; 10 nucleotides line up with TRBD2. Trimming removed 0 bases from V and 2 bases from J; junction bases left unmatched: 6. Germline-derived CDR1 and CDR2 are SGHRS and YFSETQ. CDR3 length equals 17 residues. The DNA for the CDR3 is TGCGCCAGCAGCTTGGCTAGCGGGGGAAGTCTCACAGATACGCAGTATTTT. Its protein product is CASSLASGGSLTDTQYF.

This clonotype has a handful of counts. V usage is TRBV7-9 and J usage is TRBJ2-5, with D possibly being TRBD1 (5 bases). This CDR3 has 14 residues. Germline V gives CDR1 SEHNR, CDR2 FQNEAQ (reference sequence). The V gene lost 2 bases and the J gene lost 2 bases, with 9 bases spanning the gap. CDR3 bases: TGTGCCAGCAGCTTAACAACAGGACAAGAGACCCAGTACTTC. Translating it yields CASSLTTGQETQYF.

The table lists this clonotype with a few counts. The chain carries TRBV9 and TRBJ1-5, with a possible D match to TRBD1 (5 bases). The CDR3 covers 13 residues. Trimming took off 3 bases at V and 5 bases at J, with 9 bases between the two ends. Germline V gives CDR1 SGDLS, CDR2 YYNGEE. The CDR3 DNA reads TGTGCCAGCAGCGGGGACGGGTATCAGCCCCAGCATTTT. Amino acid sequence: CASSGDGYQPQHF.

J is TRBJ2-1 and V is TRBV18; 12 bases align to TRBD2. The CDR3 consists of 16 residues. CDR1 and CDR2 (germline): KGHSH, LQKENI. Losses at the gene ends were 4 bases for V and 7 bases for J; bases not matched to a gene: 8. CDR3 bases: TGTGCCAGCTCACAAGGTACCGGGACTAGCGGGAATGAGCAGTTCTTC. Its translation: CASSQGTGTSGNEQFF. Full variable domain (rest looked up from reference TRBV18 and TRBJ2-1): NAGVMQNPRHLVRRRGQEARLRCSPMKGHSHVYWYRQLPEEGLKFMVYLQKENIIDESGMPKERFSAEFPKEGPSILRIQQVVRGDSAAYFCASSQGTGTSGNEQFFGPGTRLTVL.

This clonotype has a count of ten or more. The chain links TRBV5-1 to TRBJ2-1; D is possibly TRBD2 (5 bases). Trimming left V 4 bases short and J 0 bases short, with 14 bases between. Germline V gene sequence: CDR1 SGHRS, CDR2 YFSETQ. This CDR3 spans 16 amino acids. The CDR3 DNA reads TGCGCCAGCAGCAGATTCTCTGGGAGCTCCTACAATGAGCAGTTCTTC. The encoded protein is CASSRFSGSSYNEQFF. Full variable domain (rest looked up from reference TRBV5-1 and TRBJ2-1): KAGVTQTPRYLIKTRGQQVTLSCSPISGHRSVSWYQQTPGQGLQFLFEYFSETQRNKGNFPGRFSGRQFSNSRSEMNVSTLELGDSALYLCASSRFSGSSYNEQFFGPGTRLTVL.

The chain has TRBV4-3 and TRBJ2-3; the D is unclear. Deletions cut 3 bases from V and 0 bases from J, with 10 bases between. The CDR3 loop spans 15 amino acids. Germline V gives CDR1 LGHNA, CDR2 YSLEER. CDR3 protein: CASSQDPKSTDTQYF. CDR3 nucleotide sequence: TGCGCCAGCAGCCAGGACCCGAAGAGCACAGATACGCAGTATTTT.

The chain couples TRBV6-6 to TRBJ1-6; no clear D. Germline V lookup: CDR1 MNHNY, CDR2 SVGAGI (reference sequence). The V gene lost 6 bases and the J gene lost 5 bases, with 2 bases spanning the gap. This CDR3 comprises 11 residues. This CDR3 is CASRNNSPLHF. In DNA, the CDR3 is TGTGCCAGCAGGAATAATTCACCCCTCCACTTT.

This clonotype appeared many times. The CDR3 reads CASMDSNTGELFF. As DNA, the CDR3 is TGTGCCAGCATGGACAGCAACACCGGGGAGCTGTTTTTT. This chain uses TRBV5-6 with TRBJ2-2, with a tentative D call TRBD1 (6 bases). V lost 6 bases to trimming and J lost 2 bases, with 8 bases between them. The germline V gene has CDR1 SGHDT and CDR2 YYEEEE. CDR3 size: 13 residues.

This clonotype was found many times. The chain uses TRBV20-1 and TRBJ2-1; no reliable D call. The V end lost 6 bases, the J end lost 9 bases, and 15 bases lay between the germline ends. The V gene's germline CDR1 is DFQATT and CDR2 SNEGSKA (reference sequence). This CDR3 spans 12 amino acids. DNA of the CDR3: TGCAGTGCCACGACCGGCTGGGGTGAGCAGTTCTTC. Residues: CSATTGWGEQFF.

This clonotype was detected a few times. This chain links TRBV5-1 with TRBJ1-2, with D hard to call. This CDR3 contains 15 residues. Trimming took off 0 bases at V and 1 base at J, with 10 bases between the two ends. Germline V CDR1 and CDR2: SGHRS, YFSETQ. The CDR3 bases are TGCGCCAGCAGCTTGGGATCGGTTCTTAACTATGGCTACACCTTC. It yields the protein CASSLGSVLNYGYTF.

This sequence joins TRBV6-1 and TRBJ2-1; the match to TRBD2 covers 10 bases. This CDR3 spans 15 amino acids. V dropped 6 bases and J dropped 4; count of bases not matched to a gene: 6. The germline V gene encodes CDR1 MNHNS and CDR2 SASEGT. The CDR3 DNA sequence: TGTGCCAGCAGCCCCCTAGCGGGGGAGTACAATGAGCAGTTCTTC. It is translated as CASSPLAGEYNEQFF.

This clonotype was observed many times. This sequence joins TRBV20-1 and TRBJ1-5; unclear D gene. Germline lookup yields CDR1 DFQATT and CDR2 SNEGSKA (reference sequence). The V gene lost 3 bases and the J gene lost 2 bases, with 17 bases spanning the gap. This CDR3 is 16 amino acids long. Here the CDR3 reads CSASQEGVIGNQPQHF. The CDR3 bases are TGCAGTGCTAGTCAAGAGGGAGTCATTGGCAATCAGCCCCAGCATTTT.

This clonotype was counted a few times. CDR3 DNA sequence: TGTGCCAGCAGTGTCACGGCGGCCCGGAACACCGGGGAGCTGTTTTTT. Translated, it gives CASSVTAARNTGELFF. The chain carries TRBV2 and TRBJ2-2; D gene unclear. Trimming left V 4 bases short and J 1 base short, with 13 bases between. In germline, CDR1 is SNHLY, CDR2 FYNNEI. The CDR3 consists of 16 residues.

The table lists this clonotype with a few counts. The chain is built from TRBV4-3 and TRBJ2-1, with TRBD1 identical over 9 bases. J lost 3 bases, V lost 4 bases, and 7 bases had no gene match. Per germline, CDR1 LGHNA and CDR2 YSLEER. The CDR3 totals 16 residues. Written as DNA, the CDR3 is TGCGCCAGCAGCCTCCGCCCGGGACAGGGCTACAATGAGCAGTTCTTC. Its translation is CASSLRPGQGYNEQFF.

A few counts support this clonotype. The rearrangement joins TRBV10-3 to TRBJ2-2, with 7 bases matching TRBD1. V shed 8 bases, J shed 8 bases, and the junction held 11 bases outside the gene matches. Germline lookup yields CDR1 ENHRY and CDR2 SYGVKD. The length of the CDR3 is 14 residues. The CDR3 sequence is CAILADRNFGELFF. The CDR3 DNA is TGTGCCATCTTGGCGGACAGGAATTTTGGGGAGCTGTTTTTT.

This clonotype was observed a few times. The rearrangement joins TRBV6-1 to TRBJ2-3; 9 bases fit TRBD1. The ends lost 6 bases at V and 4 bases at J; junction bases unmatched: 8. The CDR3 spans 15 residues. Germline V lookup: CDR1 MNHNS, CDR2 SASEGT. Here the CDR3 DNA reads TGTGCCAGCAGCGAACCGGGACAGGGATCAGATACGCAGTATTTT. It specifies CASSEPGQGSDTQYF.

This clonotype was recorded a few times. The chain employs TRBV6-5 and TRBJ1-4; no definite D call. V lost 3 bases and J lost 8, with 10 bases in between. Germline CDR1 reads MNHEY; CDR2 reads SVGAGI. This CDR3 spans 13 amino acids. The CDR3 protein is CASSYSPSEKLFF. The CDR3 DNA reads TGTGCCAGCAGTTATAGTCCTTCCGAAAAACTGTTTTTT.

The CDR3 spells CASRVAGVRNEQFF. The DNA of the CDR3 is TGTGCCAGCCGAGTAGCGGGAGTAAGAAATGAGCAGTTCTTC. V gene TRBV7-2 combines with J gene TRBJ2-1; 9 positions agree with TRBD2. Germline CDR1 and CDR2: SGHTA and FQGNSA. This CDR3 has 14 amino acids. Germline trimming cut 8 bases from V and 7 bases from J; bases unmatched to any gene: 9.

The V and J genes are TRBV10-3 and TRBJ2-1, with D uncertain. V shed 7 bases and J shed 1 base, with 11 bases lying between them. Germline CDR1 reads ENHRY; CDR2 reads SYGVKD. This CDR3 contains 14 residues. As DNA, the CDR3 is TGTGCCATCACCTCAGGCGGTTCCTACAATGAGCAGTTCTTC. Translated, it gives CAITSGGSYNEQFF.

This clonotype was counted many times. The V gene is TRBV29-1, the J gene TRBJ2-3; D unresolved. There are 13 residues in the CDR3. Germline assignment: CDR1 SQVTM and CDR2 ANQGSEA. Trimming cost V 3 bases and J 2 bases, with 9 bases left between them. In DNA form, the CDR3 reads TGCAGCGTTGACGTTGAGTACACAGATACGCAGTATTTT. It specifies CSVDVEYTDTQYF.

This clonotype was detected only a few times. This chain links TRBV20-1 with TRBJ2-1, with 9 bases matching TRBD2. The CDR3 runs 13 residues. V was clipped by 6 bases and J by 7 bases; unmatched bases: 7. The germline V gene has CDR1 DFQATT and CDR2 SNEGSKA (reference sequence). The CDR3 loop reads CSAVRGGVNEQFF. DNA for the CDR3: TGCAGTGCCGTGCGGGGGGGGGTTAATGAGCAGTTCTTC.

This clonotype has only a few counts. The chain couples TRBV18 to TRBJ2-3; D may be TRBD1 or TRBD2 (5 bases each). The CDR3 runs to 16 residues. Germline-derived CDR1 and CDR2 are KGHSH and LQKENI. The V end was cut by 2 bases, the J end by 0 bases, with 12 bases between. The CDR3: CASSPEGTLSTDTQYF. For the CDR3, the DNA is TGTGCCAGCTCACCAGAAGGGACCCTTAGCACAGATACGCAGTATTTT.

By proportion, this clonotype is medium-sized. The CDR3 DNA sequence: TGTGCCAGCAGCCAAGGCATTAGCAATCAGCCCCAGCATTTT. Translating gives CASSQGISNQPQHF. This chain uses TRBV3-1 with TRBJ1-5; D is unresolved. Looked up from germline, CDR1 is LGHDT and CDR2 is YNNKEL (reference sequence). CDR3 length: 14 residues. V was trimmed by 1 base and J by 0 bases, leaving 4 bases between them.

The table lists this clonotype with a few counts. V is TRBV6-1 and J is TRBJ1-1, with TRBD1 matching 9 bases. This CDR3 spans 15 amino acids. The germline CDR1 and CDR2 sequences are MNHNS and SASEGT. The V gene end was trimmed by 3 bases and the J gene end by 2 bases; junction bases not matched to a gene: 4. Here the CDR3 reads CASSDPGQGNTEAFF. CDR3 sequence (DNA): TGTGCCAGCAGTGACCCGGGACAGGGAAACACTGAAGCTTTCTTT.